The sequence of this T cell receptor beta chain was determined in a study of T cells in women clearing cervical HPV infection. Study summary: Controls' single incident HPV16 infection cleared within 12 months without precancer.

Study-wide results and limits: CIN3+ cases had significantly higher TCR repertoire richness than controls, but evenness did not differ.

Note on this clone: What it recognizes is unknown. With the read ending 3 residues before the CDR3 end, the germline J gene is used to fill in that end.

Sequencing used immunoSEQ multiplex PCR; TCRdb keeps in-frame clones, though not all of them. The sample table sets out about 31,000 clones. HPV was found by MY09/MY11 PCR and dot-blot genotyping. CDR1 and CDR2 (germline): LNHDA, SQIVND (reference sequence). V dropped 5 bases and J dropped 1; count of bases not matched to a gene: 11. The CDR3 contains 17 residues. The source of this sequence is a woman between 18 and 75 years old with a cervical HPV16 infection that either progressed to CIN3+ or cleared (not recorded which). Sequencing was done on a sample of blood buffy coat. V usage is TRBV19 and J usage is TRBJ2-7; TRBD1 matches at 10 bases. The sequenced CDR3 bases are TGTGCCAGTAGTCCCTACCGCGGACAGGGGGGATCCTACGAG. Amino acids: CASSPYRGQGGSYE. The CDR3, in full, reads CASSPYRGQGGSYEQYF. The variable domain in full, completed from reference TRBV19 and TRBJ2-7, reads DGGITQSPKYLFRKEGQNVTLSCEQNLNHDAMYWYRQDPGQGLRLIYYSQIVNDFQKGDIAEGYSVSREKKESFPLTVTSAQKNPTAFYLCASSPYRGQGGSYEQYFGPGTRLTVT.